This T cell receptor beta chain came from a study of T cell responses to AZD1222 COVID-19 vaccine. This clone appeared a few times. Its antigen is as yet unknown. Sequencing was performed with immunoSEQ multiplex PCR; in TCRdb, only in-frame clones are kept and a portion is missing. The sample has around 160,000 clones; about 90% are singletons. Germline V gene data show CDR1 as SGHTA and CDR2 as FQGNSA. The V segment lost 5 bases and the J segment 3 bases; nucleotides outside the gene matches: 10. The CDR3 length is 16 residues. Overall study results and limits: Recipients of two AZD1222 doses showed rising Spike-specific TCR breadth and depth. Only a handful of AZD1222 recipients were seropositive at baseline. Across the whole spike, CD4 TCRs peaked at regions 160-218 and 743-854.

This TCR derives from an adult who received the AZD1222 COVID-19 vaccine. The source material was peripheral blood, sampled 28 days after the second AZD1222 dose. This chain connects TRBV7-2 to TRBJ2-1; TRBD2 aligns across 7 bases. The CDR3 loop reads CASSGTPGLLYNEQFF. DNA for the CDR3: TGTGCCAGCAGCGGTACCCCGGGACTACTCTACAATGAGCAGTTCTTC.